This is a list of T cell receptor beta chains from one sample in a study of T cells in Graves' hyperthyroidism and ophthalmopathy. TCRdb used MiXCR to reprocess the multiplex PCR reads, holding one entry per CDR3 protein. The sample consists of hundreds of thousands of distinct CDR3 sequences, over 12% of them appearing once. The sequencing input was blood. The source of these receptors is a man younger than 30 with Graves' ophthalmopathy. The CDR3 runs from the conserved cysteine through the conserved F or W. Each record gives: CDR3 DNA, CDR3 protein, V gene, clone size, D gene, J gene. D genes are given only for firm matches. Clone size, where shown, is once, few, many, or a class for clones that have expanded.

TGTGCCAGCACCCCACCCCCCGGGACTAGCGGGTGGGATACGCAGTATTTT,CASTPPPGTSGWDTQYF,TRBV6-1,.,TRBD2,TRBJ2-3
TGTGCCACCGCGGCTTGGGAGAACACTGAAGCTTTCTTT,CATAAWENTEAFF,TRBV19,.,.,TRBJ1-1
TGCGCCAGCAGCCAAGTACTGGGCGGGAGGGATAACAATGAGCAGTTCTTC,CASSQVLGGRDNNEQFF,TRBV4-1,few,TRBD2,TRBJ2-1
TGTGCCAGTAGTACCCTCAAAGAGACAGGGACAGATACGCAGTATTTT,CASSTLKETGTDTQYF,TRBV19,few,TRBD1,TRBJ2-3
TGTGCCAGCAGTTTAAGACCGCTGAACACTGAAGCTTTCTTT,CASSLRPLNTEAFF,TRBV12-3/TRBV12-4,many,.,TRBJ1-1
TGCGCCAGCAGCTCCCTTTGGACTAGCGGTATAACAGATACGCAGTATTTT,CASSSLWTSGITDTQYF,TRBV5-1,many,TRBD2,TRBJ2-3
TGCGCCAGCAGCTGGGCAGCGGGAGCCTACAATGAGCAGTTCTTC,CASSWAAGAYNEQFF,TRBV5-1,many,TRBD2,TRBJ2-1
TGTGCCAGCAGTGAACGCACAGATACGCAGTATTTT,CASSERTDTQYF,TRBV2,many,.,TRBJ2-3
TGTGCCAGCAGCTTGGGGGACGTATCCTACGAGCAGTACTTC,CASSLGDVSYEQYF,TRBV5-8,.,.,TRBJ2-7
TGTGCCAGCAGTTTAATGGGGGGGCGTTATAGCACTGAAGCTTTCTTT,CASSLMGGRYSTEAFF,TRBV27,many,.,TRBJ1-1
TGTGCCAGCTCACCCCCCCACAACTCTGGAAACACCATATATTTT,CASSPPHNSGNTIYF,TRBV18,.,.,TRBJ1-3
TGTGCCAGCAGCCGAGGGGTCGGGAACACTGAAGCTTTCTTT,CASSRGVGNTEAFF,TRBV7-9,few,.,TRBJ1-1
TGTGCCAGCTCAACAGCAACTAATGAAAAACTGTTTTTT,CASSTATNEKLFF,TRBV18,few,.,TRBJ1-4
TGTGCCAGCAGCCCTGGACCAGTACAGATTGAGACCCAGTACTTC,CASSPGPVQIETQYF,TRBV3-1,many,.,TRBJ2-5
TGTGCCAGCAGCTTAGGACTAGCGGGATCCCTGGTAGAGACCCAGTACTTC,CASSLGLAGSLVETQYF,TRBV7-8,.,TRBD2,TRBJ2-5
TGTGCCAGCAGCCCCAGGGGTTGGGGTGAGCAGTTCTTC,CASSPRGWGEQFF,TRBV7-9,many,.,TRBJ2-1
TGTGCCAGCAGCTTAGCGGCTAGCGGGGGTGTAGCCTACAATGAGCAGTTCTTC,CASSLAASGGVAYNEQFF,TRBV7-6,many,TRBD2,TRBJ2-1
TGTGCCAGCAGTTTATGGGGTGGGAGGAATTCACCCCTCCACTTT,CASSLWGGRNSPLHF,TRBV27,.,.,TRBJ1-6
TGCGCCAGCAGCTTTAATGTGAAGGGGGCCTACGAGCAGTACTTC,CASSFNVKGAYEQYF,TRBV5-1,many,.,TRBJ2-7
TGTGCCAGCAGTCTGGACAGGGGTGGCGAAAAACTGTTTTTT,CASSLDRGGEKLFF,TRBV7-2,.,TRBD1,TRBJ1-4
TGTGCCAACAGCGATGACAGGGGGCGGAGCTATGGCTACACCTTC,CANSDDRGRSYGYTF,TRBV7-2,many,TRBD1,TRBJ1-2
TGTGCCAGCTCACCACAGGGGACTGGGGCCAACGTCCTGACTTTC,CASSPQGTGANVLTF,TRBV18,many,.,TRBJ2-6
TGTGCCAGCAGAAGGTTCGATTACAATGAGCAGTTCTTC,CASRRFDYNEQFF,TRBV2,.,.,TRBJ2-1
TGTGCCAGCAGCCAAGATCGCTTGGGGGAAAAACTGTTTTTT,CASSQDRLGEKLFF,TRBV4-2,many,.,TRBJ1-4
TGTGCCAGCTATCACGATCGCAATGAGCAGTTCTTC,CASYHDRNEQFF,TRBV2,many,.,TRBJ2-1
TGCGCCAGCAGCCTGACCTCGATGATCAGCACTGAAGCTTTCTTT,CASSLTSMISTEAFF,TRBV5-1,once,.,TRBJ1-1
TGTGCCAGCAGCCCCCGCCCGGGGGGCGGGGAGCAGTACTTC,CASSPRPGGGEQYF,TRBV11-2,.,.,TRBJ2-7
TGTGCCAGCAGCTTAGGATGGGAGTTCGGCAATGAGCAGTTCTTC,CASSLGWEFGNEQFF,TRBV11-2,many,.,TRBJ2-1
TGTGCCAGCAGTTATTCCCGGTGGACTGAAGCTTTCTTT,CASSYSRWTEAFF,TRBV6-6,many,.,TRBJ1-1
TGTGCCAGCAGTCCAGGGCCCCTCTACGAGCAGTACTTC,CASSPGPLYEQYF,TRBV11-2,many,.,TRBJ2-7
TGTGCCAGCAGCGAAGGACAGGGAAAGGTTGTGAATCAGCCCCAGCATTTT,CASSEGQGKVVNQPQHF,TRBV7-9,many,TRBD1,TRBJ1-5
TGCAGTGCGTGGGGAGGGATTGAAAAACTGTTTTTT,CSAWGGIEKLFF,TRBV20-1,.,.,TRBJ1-4
TGTGCCAGCTCCCCGGGGAGTGGCCGAGATACGCAGTATTTT,CASSPGSGRDTQYF,TRBV18,many,.,TRBJ2-3
TGTGCCTCTATAACAGGGCGGAGCTACAATGAGCAGTTCTTC,CASITGRSYNEQFF,TRBV19,.,.,TRBJ2-1
TGCGCCAGCAGCTTCAAAACCGGGACAGGTGCCGCCGGGGAGCTGTTTTTT,CASSFKTGTGAAGELFF,TRBV5-1,.,TRBD1,TRBJ2-2
TGTGCCAGCAGCCAAGAAGTCAGAAGAGAGACCCAGTACTTC,CASSQEVRRETQYF,TRBV4-2,few,.,TRBJ2-5
TGTGCCAGCAGTGAATACCCCGGGACAACATATGGCTACACCTTC,CASSEYPGTTYGYTF,TRBV2,many,.,TRBJ1-2
TGCAGTGCTAGACTAGCGTACAATGAGCAGTTCTTC,CSARLAYNEQFF,TRBV20-1,many,.,TRBJ2-1
TGTGCCAGCACCCCCCCCCCCCATAGCGGGAGGGCCACAGATACGCAGTATTTT,CASTPPPHSGRATDTQYF,TRBV6-1,many,TRBD2,TRBJ2-3
TGTGCCAGCACCCGATCACTGGAGGGGGCCTACGAGCAGTACTTC,CASTRSLEGAYEQYF,TRBV27,many,.,TRBJ2-7
TGTGCCAGCAGTCAATCTGCTGGACAGGGTGGGCCCTACGAGCAGTACTTC,CASSQSAGQGGPYEQYF,TRBV6-1,.,TRBD1,TRBJ2-7
TGTGCCTGGAGTGGCACTTTGGGACGGATAGCTAACTATGGCTACACCTTC,CAWSGTLGRIANYGYTF,TRBV30,many,.,TRBJ1-2
TGTGCCAGCAGCGCGCGGACTAGCGGCAATGAGCAGTTCTTC,CASSARTSGNEQFF,TRBV11-3,few,TRBD2,TRBJ2-1
TGTGCCAGCAGTTACACGGACAAGTCCTACGAGCAGTACTTC,CASSYTDKSYEQYF,TRBV6-5,few,.,TRBJ2-7
TGTGCCAGCAGTTTCGTGGCCAAAGCTCCCTACGAGCAGTACTTC,CASSFVAKAPYEQYF,TRBV28,many,.,TRBJ2-7
TGTGCCAGCAGTGATTTCGAAAAACTGTTTTTT,CASSDFEKLFF,TRBV2,.,.,TRBJ1-4
TGTGCCAGCAGCCCCGGGACTAGCTCCTCTGAGCAGTTCTTC,CASSPGTSSSEQFF,TRBV12-3/TRBV12-4,.,TRBD2,TRBJ2-1
TGTGCCAGTAGCCCACTAGCGGGAAGCTACGAGCAGTACTTC,CASSPLAGSYEQYF,TRBV19,many,TRBD2,TRBJ2-7
TGTGCCAGCAGCCCCAAGGGGTGGACAGGGGGCAGGGGTACATATAATTCACCCCTCCACTTT,CASSPKGWTGGRGTYNSPLHF,TRBV6-2/TRBV6-3,.,TRBD1,TRBJ1-6
TGTGCCAGCTCACGATACCGGGACAGGGACCCTCTTACCAACACTGAAGCTTTCTTT,CASSRYRDRDPLTNTEAFF,TRBV18,.,TRBD1,TRBJ1-1
TGCGCCAGCAGCCCCCTTGGGGGTCCCCCCTACAATGAGCAGTTCTTC,CASSPLGGPPYNEQFF,TRBV4-1,few,.,TRBJ2-1
TGTGCCAGCGGACAGGGGGATTACGAGCAGTACTTC,CASGQGDYEQYF,TRBV6-1,few,TRBD1,TRBJ2-7
TGTGCCAGCAGGCTACTAGCGCTCACGGATACGCAGTATTTT,CASRLLALTDTQYF,TRBV6-1,many,TRBD2,TRBJ2-3
TGCAGCGTTTCGGGGGGGGGGGCAAGCAATGAGCAGTTCTTC,CSVSGGGASNEQFF,TRBV29-1,.,TRBD2,TRBJ2-1
TGTGCCAGCAGTTGGGGGAGGAACACTGAAGCTTTCTTT,CASSWGRNTEAFF,TRBV27,many,.,TRBJ1-1
TGCAGTGCTAGTTACAGGGCTATGAACACTGAAGCTTTCTTT,CSASYRAMNTEAFF,TRBV20-1,many,.,TRBJ1-1
TGCGCCAGCAGCTTGCACTTTAATTCACCCCTCCACTTT,CASSLHFNSPLHF,TRBV5-1,many,.,TRBJ1-6
TGTGCCAGCAGTTACTCGAAGACAGGGGGCTACGAGCAGTACTTC,CASSYSKTGGYEQYF,TRBV6-5,many,TRBD1,TRBJ2-7
TGCGCCAGCAGCTTTGTTCGGGAACTAGGATACAATGAGCAGTTCTTC,CASSFVRELGYNEQFF,TRBV5-1,few,.,TRBJ2-1
TGTGCCAGCAGCCGCAGGGCCGCCTCTGGAAACACCTTATATTTT,CASSRRAASGNTLYF,TRBV3-1,.,.,TRBJ1-3